Each of the 14 T cell receptor beta chains below was sequenced from the same sample in a study of regulatory T cells in long-lasting Graves disease. CDR3 regions were amplified by Arm-PCR using iRepertoire HTBI primers to build TCR beta libraries. Each CDR3 protein gets one entry after TCRdb re-called the multiplex PCR reads with MiXCR. The sample has around 400,000 distinct CDR3 sequences, 12% seen once. Time point defined: newly diagnosed GD, antithyroid drugs for less than 3 months. The TCR library used RNA extracted from PBMCs. These data also featured in a second study, about T cells in Graves' hyperthyroidism and ophthalmopathy.

This sample comprised peripheral blood mononuclear cells (PBMCs), obtained at new diagnosis, from a patient treated with antithyroid drugs. Receptors were obtained from a woman aged 18-29 years with Graves disease.

This clonotype was counted only a few times. V and J are TRBV4-3 and TRBJ2-7, with D possibly TRBD2 on 5 matching bases. This CDR3 spans 15 amino acids. Germline V gives CDR1 LGHNA, CDR2 YSLEER. V dropped 0 bases and J dropped 3 bases, with 12 bases sitting between them. The CDR3 nucleotides are TGCGCCAGCAGCCAAGACGTAGCGTCAAACTACGAGCAGTACTTC. Encoded protein: CASSQDVASNYEQYF.

Many counts were recorded for this clonotype. The chain links TRBV24-1 to TRBJ2-1; no definite D call. Germline V gene data show CDR1 as KGHDR and CDR2 as SFDVKD. The V end was cut by 4 bases, the J end by 0 bases, with 9 bases between. The CDR3 consists of 15 residues. CDR3 in DNA: TGTGCCACCAGTGAAGACCTGAGCTCCTACAATGAGCAGTTCTTC. Its protein is CATSEDLSSYNEQFF.

This clonotype has ten or more counts. The chain recombines TRBV29-1 with TRBJ1-2; D unresolved. This CDR3 spans 11 amino acids. The germline V gene encodes CDR1 SQVTM and CDR2 ANQGSEA. V lost 4 bases, J lost 8 bases, and 11 bases lay in between. CDR3 amino acids: CSVVGVKGYTF. The CDR3 DNA sequence: TGCAGCGTTGTCGGGGTAAAGGGCTACACCTTC.

This clonotype was recorded many times. This chain connects TRBV11-2 to TRBJ2-1, with D perhaps matching TRBD1 (6 bases). V lost 5 bases and J lost 8, with 19 bases in between. The CDR3 runs 15 residues. In germline, CDR1 is SGHAT, CDR2 FQNNGV. This chain's CDR3 is CASSGPDTGSDEQFF. Here the CDR3 DNA reads TGTGCCAGCAGCGGACCAGACACAGGGTCGGATGAGCAGTTCTTC.

At least ten counts were recorded for this clonotype. This chain joins TRBV20-1 and TRBJ1-1, with D possibly TRBD1 on 5 matching bases. The V and J ends lost 0 bases and 0 bases respectively, with 8 bases between them. Germline lookup yields CDR1 DFQATT and CDR2 SNEGSKA (reference sequence). The CDR3 contains 14 residues. CDR3 DNA: TGCAGTGCTAGAGAGGGACGGATGAACACTGAAGCTTTCTTT. Protein product: CSAREGRMNTEAFF.

Many counts were recorded for this clonotype. A read error is possible here, since a much larger clone lies one base away. The rearrangement uses TRBV11-2 and TRBJ1-1; D gene unclear. CDR3 size: 15 residues. In germline, CDR1 is SGHAT, CDR2 FQNNGV. The chain's CDR3 is CASSTQLGVNTESFF. CDR3 in DNA: TGTGCCAGCAGCACACAACTCGGGGTGAACACTGAATCTTTCTTT.

This clonotype was observed at least ten times. J is TRBJ2-1 and V is TRBV20-1; possibly TRBD2 for D (6 bases). The CDR3 is 15 amino acids. Germline V gene data show CDR1 as DFQATT and CDR2 as SNEGSKA (reference sequence). Deletions cut 5 bases from V and 4 bases from J, with 18 bases between. The chain's CDR3 is CSAPGLAGSYNEQFF. DNA for the CDR3: TGCAGTGCTCCCGGGTTGGCGGGATCTTACAATGAGCAGTTCTTC.

The table lists this clonotype with many counts. The CDR3 DNA is TGCAGTGCTAGTTCTCTTCGGTTATACGAGCAGTACTTC. Translated, it gives CSASSLRLYEQYF. This chain uses TRBV20-1 with TRBJ2-7; D unresolved. V was cut by 3 bases and J by 4 bases, with 13 bases left in between. The CDR3 covers 13 residues. Germline V gene data show CDR1 as DFQATT and CDR2 as SNEGSKA (reference sequence).

This clonotype has a count of ten or more. The J gene is TRBJ1-1, the V gene TRBV12-3 or TRBV12-4, with D uncertain. CDR3 size: 15 residues. V lost 8 bases, J lost 3 bases, and 19 bases lay in between. The CDR3 DNA follows: TGTGCCAGCGCCCCCTCATCCTGGGAGGACACTGAAGCTTTCTTT. This encodes CASAPSSWEDTEAFF.

There are many counts of this clonotype. The V call is TRBV14, the J call TRBJ2-1; D is possibly TRBD1 (5 bases). CDR3 size: 12 residues. CDR1 is SGHDN and CDR2 is FVKESK in the germline V gene. The ends were cut back, 4 bases at V and 10 bases at J, with 11 bases in the middle. CDR3 region: CASSRRWGEQFF. The CDR3 coding sequence is TGTGCCAGCAGCCGAAGATGGGGCGAGCAGTTCTTC.

This clonotype was detected only a few times. At one of its ends the junction is not consistent with the germline gene, which may arise from a read error. This chain uses TRBV6-1 with TRBJ1-5; D unclear. The germline gives CDR1 MNHNS, CDR2 SASEGT. CDR3 size: 15 residues. CDR3 loop: CASREAGIPQFPQHF. The DNA for the CDR3 is TGTGCCAGCAGGGAAGCAGGAATCCCCCAATTCCCCCAGCATTTT.

This clonotype was recorded at least ten times. The rearrangement joins TRBV6-1 to TRBJ1-2, with D perhaps matching TRBD1 (6 bases). Trimming pared 7 bases from V and 4 bases from J, leaving 19 bases between. Germline CDR1 and CDR2: MNHNS and SASEGT. The CDR3 is 15 residues long. The CDR3 nucleotides are TGTGCCAGCACCCCATGGGGGGCGCGCGGCTATGGCTACACCTTC. Encoded protein: CASTPWGARGYGYTF.

This clonotype is termed medium-sized. This chain joins TRBV7-2 and TRBJ1-1; TRBD1 matches at 8 bases. The J segment lost 5 bases and the V segment lost 5 bases, leaving 4 bases of the junction unmatched. This CDR3 has 13 amino acids. Germline V gives CDR1 SGHTA, CDR2 FQGNSA. In DNA form, the CDR3 reads TGTGCCAGCAGCCAGACAGGGGAAACTGAAGCTTTCTTT. Its protein product is CASSQTGETEAFF. Filled out from reference TRBV7-2 and TRBJ1-1, the complete variable domain reads GAGVSQSPSNKVTEKGKDVELRCDPISGHTALYWYRQSLGQGLEFLIYFQGNSAPDKSGLPSDRFSAERTGGSVSTLTIQRTQQEDSAVYLCASSQTGETEAFFGQGTRLTVV.

Many counts were recorded for this clonotype. The chain recombines TRBV7-9 with TRBJ1-1; D unclear. CDR1 is SEHNR, CDR2 FQNEAQ, per germline (reference sequence). Trimming shortened V by 5 bases and J by 2 bases, and 12 bases separated the two germline ends. The CDR3 totals 14 residues. The CDR3 bases are TGTGCCAGCAGCCCCAGGCAGGTTAACACTGAAGCTTTCTTT. Protein product: CASSPRQVNTEAFF.